This entry concerns a single T cell receptor (beta chain). These data are taken from a study of blood T cell repertoires in COVID-19. Study-level background: COVID-19 samples, acute and convalescent, were from the United States, Italy and Spain.

In the authors' methods: Scientists estimated how many nucleated cells there were by amplifying reference gene primers. The method was immunoSEQ multiplex PCR; TCRdb's version includes in-frame clones alone and lacks a portion of them. V, J and clone size were drawn from that table, and D and trimming were deduced from the DNA. Here the sample spans over 50,000 clones, around 88% being singletons. The V gene's germline CDR1 is MNHEY and CDR2 SVGAGI. The CDR3 totals 14 residues. Trimming removed 6 bases from V and 1 base from J, with 12 bases in between. The sample was peripheral blood. The sequence was collected from a human donor in a cohort sampled during active COVID-19. J is TRBJ2-5 and V is TRBV6-5, with a possible D match to TRBD2 (5 bases). CDR3 residues: CASRLNRGQETQYF. In DNA form, the CDR3 reads TGTGCCAGCAGATTAAACCGGGGCCAAGAGACCCAGTACTTC.